Shown below are 29 T cell receptor beta chains from a single sample sequenced in a study of blood T cells in healthy people across ages. With a J-beta primer mix and a sample-barcoded 5' primer, a second PCR ran 7 to 11 cycles. MiXCR, run by TCRdb on the 5' RACE reads, gives a single entry per CDR3 protein. The sample includes hundreds of thousands of distinct CDR3 sequences, 58% seen only once; the top ten take about 20%. The source material was blood. The receptor set was obtained from a man aged 30-40 years in good health.

This chain connects TRBV2 to TRBJ2-3, with D possibly being TRBD1 (5 bases). Trimming shortened V by 1 base and J by 12 bases, and 8 bases separated the two germline ends. Germline V gives CDR1 SNHLY, CDR2 FYNNEI. The CDR3 has 11 residues. CDR3 region: CASSEVQGQYF. DNA for the CDR3: TGTGCCAGCAGTGAAGTCCAGGGACAGTATTTT.

This clonotype was seen more than once but under ten times. V and J are TRBV20-1 and TRBJ2-5, with D tentatively TRBD1 (7 bases). The J call may be mistaken, given a closer DNA end match to TRBJ2-7. The CDR3 has 16 residues. CDR1 DFQATT and CDR2 SNEGSKA come from the germline V gene (reference sequence). The CDR3 reads CSASSPTGAGGYEQYF. The DNA for the CDR3 is TGCAGTGCTAGTTCTCCCACAGGGGCAGGAGGGTACGAGCAGTACTTC.

The genes are TRBV10-3 and TRBJ2-1; TRBD2 might be the D (5 bases). CDR1 ENHRY and CDR2 SYGVKD come from the germline V gene. V lost 2 bases and J 9 bases, leaving 14 bases between the germline ends. This CDR3 has 14 amino acids. The CDR3 loop reads CAISEAGTFGEQFF. In nucleotides, the CDR3 is TGTGCCATCAGTGAGGCGGGTACGTTCGGTGAGCAGTTCTTC.

Only a few counts were recorded for this clonotype. The genes are TRBV7-2 and TRBJ1-4; D gene ambiguous. CDR3 length: 15 residues. Trimming pared 1 base from V and 8 bases from J, leaving 14 bases between. CDR1 and CDR2 from the germline V gene are SGHTA and FQGNSA. CDR3 sequence (DNA): TGTGCCAGCAGCTTAGTGGTGGGAATGGAAGAAAAACTGTTTTTT. This codes for CASSLVVGMEEKLFF.

Only a few counts were recorded for this clonotype. The CDR3 DNA reads as TGCAGCGTTGACACGGGGGGCAATGAGCAGTTCTTC. This codes for CSVDTGGNEQFF. J is TRBJ2-1 and V is TRBV29-1; the match to TRBD2 covers 7 bases. The V and J ends lost 3 bases and 6 bases, in that order; junction bases with no gene match: 2. The germline V gene has CDR1 SQVTM and CDR2 ANQGSEA. The length of the CDR3 is 12 residues.

Turning to this clonotype: A read error may produce the germline difference seen at one junction end. The chain carries TRBV5-1 and TRBJ2-7; unclear D gene. The CDR3 runs to 13 residues. Germline values: CDR1 SGHRS, CDR2 YFSETQ. CDR3 residues: CASTLVPGNEQYF. The CDR3, as DNA: TGCGCCAGCACCTTGGTCCCGGGCAACGAGCAGTACTTC.

The chain is built from TRBV6-2 or TRBV6-3 and TRBJ2-1; TRBD2 might be the D (7 bases). The germline V gene encodes CDR1 MNHEY and CDR2 SVGEGT. This CDR3 comprises 18 residues. Trimming removed 4 bases at V and 8 bases at J, with 27 bases between. The CDR3 bases are TGTGCCAGCAGTTCTACCGCGGGAGCCTTGAGGGGGTGGGATGAGCAGTTCTTC. This codes for CASSSTAGALRGWDEQFF.

A note on this clonotype: Compared with germline, one end of the junction differs, possibly owing to a read error. The chain employs TRBV6-2 or TRBV6-3 and TRBJ2-1; 8 bases are shared with TRBD2. CDR1 is MNHEY and CDR2 is SVGEGT in the germline V gene. This CDR3 has 13 residues. The CDR3 DNA reads as TGTGCCAGCAGTCTGACTAGCGTGAATGCGCAGTTCTTC. It specifies CASSLTSVNAQFF.

This clonotype was seen a few times. This rearrangement joins TRBV6-6 to TRBJ2-5; D is perhaps TRBD1 (6 bases). Between the trimmed V and J ends, which lost 6 bases and 5 bases, there was a span of 16 bases. This CDR3 is 14 amino acids long. Germline CDR1 reads MNHNY; CDR2 reads SVGAGI (reference sequence). The CDR3 spells CASSPEGVRETQYF. In DNA form, the CDR3 reads TGTGCCAGCAGCCCTGAGGGGGTCCGTGAGACCCAGTACTTC.

The chain couples TRBV29-1 to TRBJ1-2; possible D gene TRBD1, 6 bases. From germline, CDR1 is SQVTM and CDR2 ANQGSEA. This CDR3 has 12 amino acids. With 8 bases removed from V and 6 bases from J, the gap between germline ends came to 16 bases. CDR3 sequence (DNA): TGCAGCTACCAAGGACAGTCTGATGGCTACACCTTC. Translation: CSYQGQSDGYTF.

This clonotype occurred many times. The chain uses TRBV20-1 and TRBJ1-2, with D possibly being TRBD1 (6 bases). The CDR3 consists of 19 residues. Germline values: CDR1 DFQATT, CDR2 SNEGSKA (reference sequence). Trimming stripped 4 bases from V and 9 bases from J, with 36 bases between. CDR3: CSATRTDESGRRGRISYTF. As DNA, the CDR3 is TGCAGTGCTACCAGGACAGACGAATCGGGGCGGCGAGGACGTATAAGCTACACCTTC.

V usage is TRBV7-2 and J usage is TRBJ2-3; no definite D call. The CDR3 length is 15 residues. Trimming shortened V by 1 base and J by 3 bases, and 11 bases separated the two germline ends. Germline CDR1 is SGHTA and CDR2 is FQGNSA. CDR3 region: CASSLGVGSTDTQYF. CDR3 sequence (DNA): TGTGCCAGCAGCTTAGGGGTTGGGTCAACAGATACGCAGTATTTT.

This clonotype showed up just a few times. The chain carries TRBV25-1 and TRBJ2-5; 9 bases are shared with TRBD2. This CDR3 spans 15 amino acids. CDR1 MGHDK and CDR2 SYGVNS come from the germline V gene. V was pared by 2 bases and J by 5 bases, with 6 bases of the junction left unmatched. This CDR3 reads CASSEASGNGETQYF. The CDR3 DNA reads TGTGCCAGCAGTGAAGCTAGCGGGAATGGGGAGACCCAGTACTTC. The complete variable domain, with remaining parts taken from reference TRBV25-1 and TRBJ2-5, reads EADIYQTPRYLVIGTGKKITLECSQTMGHDKMYWYQQDPGMELHLIHYSYGVNSTEKGDLSSESTVSRIRTEHFPLTLESARPSHTSQYLCASSEASGNGETQYFGPGTRLLVL.

V usage is TRBV6-2 or TRBV6-3 and J usage is TRBJ2-3, with D maybe TRBD1 (5 bases). The V gene's germline CDR1 is MNHEY and CDR2 SVGEGT. The ends were cut back, 8 bases at V and 9 bases at J, with 12 bases in the middle. The CDR3 totals 11 residues. The CDR3 loop is CASLWGRTQYF. The CDR3 DNA sequence: TGTGCCAGCTTGTGGGGCCGCACGCAGTATTTT.

This clonotype has more than one count but fewer than ten. The chain uses TRBV6-5 and TRBJ2-3, with a weak D call TRBD2 (6 bases). V lost 7 bases, J lost 1 base, and 9 bases lay in between. The germline CDR1 and CDR2 sequences are MNHEY and SVGAGI. The CDR3 consists of 13 residues. The DNA for the CDR3 is TGTGCCAGCACTGAGCGGGGCACAGATACGCAGTATTTT. Its translation: CASTERGTDTQYF.

V usage is TRBV28 and J usage is TRBJ2-1; the D gene is possibly TRBD2 (6 bases). Germline values: CDR1 MDHEN, CDR2 SYDVKM. Trimming left V 4 bases short and J 13 bases short, with 11 bases between. The CDR3 has 11 amino acids. The CDR3 nucleotides read TGTGCCAGCAGTTGGACGGGAGACCAGTTCTTC. It encodes CASSWTGDQFF.

The V call is TRBV12-3 or TRBV12-4, the J call TRBJ2-1, with D possibly matching TRBD2 (5 bases). V lost 9 bases and J 5 bases, leaving 20 bases between the germline ends. The CDR3 runs to 15 residues. CDR3 DNA sequence: TGTGCCAGTCAGAGGGCGGACTTTCGCGACAATGAGCAGTTCTTC. Its protein product is CASQRADFRDNEQFF.

This clonotype was seen a few times. This rearrangement joins TRBV12-3 or TRBV12-4 to TRBJ2-3; D is unresolved. The V gene lost 1 base and the J gene lost 7 bases, with 3 bases spanning the gap. The CDR3 runs 11 residues. This CDR3 reads CASSLGNTQYF. The DNA of the CDR3 is TGTGCCAGCAGTTTAGGGAATACGCAGTATTTT.

The chain carries TRBV9 and TRBJ2-5, with TRBD1 identical over 8 bases. Unmatched junction bases numbered 8, after V lost 4 bases and J lost 3 bases. Germline CDR1 reads SGDLS; CDR2 reads YYNGEE. This CDR3 has 15 residues. This chain's CDR3 is CASSPRTGFEETQYF. CDR3 coding DNA: TGTGCCAGCAGCCCCCGGACAGGGTTCGAAGAGACCCAGTACTTC.

J is TRBJ2-5 and V is TRBV10-3; D uncertain. Trimming pared 3 bases from V and 5 bases from J, leaving 16 bases between. This CDR3 comprises 15 residues. CDR1 and CDR2 from the germline V gene are ENHRY and SYGVKD. CDR3: CAISERGPSGETQYF. In DNA, the CDR3 is TGTGCCATCAGTGAACGAGGCCCCTCCGGGGAGACCCAGTACTTC.

The rearrangement uses TRBV6-5 and TRBJ2-7; D unresolved. The CDR3 extends over 16 amino acids. Germline V gene lookup returns CDR1 MNHEY and CDR2 SVGAGI. Between the trimmed V and J ends, which lost 0 bases and 3 bases, there was a span of 15 bases. CDR3: CASSYSNPAQDYEQYF. Written as DNA, the CDR3 is TGTGCCAGCAGTTACTCGAACCCTGCTCAGGACTACGAGCAGTACTTC.

The chain links TRBV20-1 to TRBJ2-3, with D unclear. This CDR3 is 12 amino acids long. The V gene lost 1 base and the J gene lost 6 bases, with 8 bases spanning the gap. Per germline, CDR1 DFQATT and CDR2 SNEGSKA (reference sequence). The CDR3: CSARADSDTQYF. The DNA for the CDR3 is TGCAGTGCTAGAGCGGATTCGGATACGCAGTATTTT.

The chain employs TRBV4-2 and TRBJ2-3; TRBD1 matches at 8 bases. V shed 0 bases, J shed 6 bases, and the junction held 11 bases outside the gene matches. Germline CDR1 reads LGHNA; CDR2 reads YNFKEQ. The CDR3 contains 17 residues. This CDR3 reads CASSQDRLGQGWDTQYF. The CDR3 bases are TGTGCCAGCAGCCAAGATAGGTTAGGACAGGGATGGGATACGCAGTATTTT.

The V call is TRBV7-2, the J call TRBJ2-1; D not resolved. The J call may be in error: the DNA end matches TRBJ2-7 better. The CDR3 has 15 residues. In germline, CDR1 is SGHTA, CDR2 FQGNSA. CDR3 bases: TGTGCCAGCAGCCCATCTCCGAGCTCCTACAATGAGCAGTACTTC. The encoded protein is CASSPSPSSYNEQYF.

The CDR3 DNA is TGTGCCAGCAGCCTGGGGTCCCCGGGACAAGAGACCCAGTACTTC. This translates into CASSLGSPGQETQYF. This chain links TRBV7-2 with TRBJ2-5; D possibly corresponds to TRBD2 (5 bases). CDR3 length: 15 residues. With 5 bases removed from V and 2 bases from J, the gap between germline ends came to 15 bases. Germline CDR1 SGHTA, CDR2 FQGNSA.

Details on this clonotype: Being one base from a much bigger clone, this may be a read error. This sequence joins TRBV6-6 and TRBJ2-7; possible D gene TRBD2, 6 bases. The germline V gene has CDR1 MNHNY and CDR2 SVGAGI (reference sequence). CDR3 length: 15 amino acids. The CDR3 region has the DNA TGTGCCAGCAGCATCGACGGGACTTCCTCCTACAAGCAGTACTTC. Protein product: CASSIDGTSSYKQYF.

CDR3 DNA sequence: TGTGCCGGGGACAGGGGAAGCTACGAGCAGTACTTC. Encoded protein: CAGDRGSYEQYF. The chain recombines TRBV30 with TRBJ2-7, with 10 bases matching TRBD1. J gave up 3 bases and V 8 bases, and 4 bases lay outside the gene matches. CDR1 and CDR2 (germline): GTSNPN, SVGIG (reference sequence). The CDR3 has 12 amino acids.

The V call is TRBV24-1, the J call TRBJ2-1; the D call may be TRBD1 or TRBD2 (5 bases each). Germline values: CDR1 KGHDR, CDR2 SFDVKD. V lost 3 bases and J lost 8, with 16 bases in between. The length of the CDR3 is 15 residues. The CDR3 nucleotides are TGTGCCACCAGTGATCCCCCCCGTGGGGACGATGAGCAGTTCTTC. Protein: CATSDPPRGDDEQFF.

The J gene is TRBJ2-1, the V gene TRBV7-9; 7 bases align to TRBD2. After removal of 6 bases from V and 7 bases from J, the junction contained 12 bases not matched to a gene. Germline V gene data show CDR1 as SEHNR and CDR2 as FQNEAQ (reference sequence). There are 15 residues in the CDR3. CDR3 in DNA: TGTGCCAGCAGTCCAATCGCGTGGCGGGGGAATGAGCAGTTCTTC. It codes for CASSPIAWRGNEQFF.